Below, 14 T cell receptor beta chains from the same sample are listed, as sequenced in a study of T cells in Graves' hyperthyroidism and ophthalmopathy. Amplification targeted TCR beta CDR3 regions from RNA transcripts. Using the HTBI primer set, a first-round RT-PCR was run on the TCR CDR3. TCRdb reprocessed the multiplex PCR reads via MiXCR and lists one record per CDR3 protein. The top ten hold 10% of the sample, which has hundreds of thousands of distinct CDR3 sequences, 13% to 15% seen once. The sequencing input was blood. Receptors were obtained from a woman aged 18-30 years with Graves' hyperthyroidism.

The table lists this clonotype with a count of one. This chain connects TRBV5-1 to TRBJ2-7; possible D gene TRBD2, 6 bases. CDR1 and CDR2 (germline): SGHRS, YFSETQ. The CDR3 has 15 amino acids. The V end lost 1 base, the J end lost 5 bases, and 16 bases lay between the germline ends. The CDR3 here is CASSLLGEEPHEQYF. The CDR3 bases are TGCGCCAGCAGCTTGTTGGGGGAGGAACCCCACGAGCAGTACTTC.

This clonotype was seen more than once but under ten times. CDR3 nucleotide sequence: TGTGCCACCAGTGCCCCGGGACCCGGGGGCGGGATGACAGATACGCAGTATTTT. It encodes CATSAPGPGGGMTDTQYF. The chain is built from TRBV24-1 and TRBJ2-3; TRBD1 or TRBD2 may be the D gene (6 bases each). The CDR3 sequence is 18 residues long. CDR1 and CDR2 from the germline V gene are KGHDR and SFDVKD. Between the trimmed V and J ends, which lost 5 bases and 3 bases, there was a span of 23 bases.

This clonotype has a handful of counts. The chain has TRBV4-1 and TRBJ2-7, with TRBD1 matching 10 bases. CDR3 size: 17 residues. V gave up 3 bases and J gave up 1 base; unmatched junction bases: 9. Per germline, CDR1 MGHRA and CDR2 YSYEKL. The CDR3 nucleotides are TGCGCCAGCAGCCACCTGCGGGGACAGGGGACTTCCTACGAGCAGTACTTC. This translates into CASSHLRGQGTSYEQYF.

This clonotype was observed a few times. The chain is built from TRBV12-3 or TRBV12-4 and TRBJ2-2; TRBD2 matches 7 bases. Trimming cost V 8 bases and J 0 bases; bases outside gene matches: 12. The CDR3 runs to 17 residues. CDR3 DNA sequence: TGTGCCAGCCTTCCTAGGCGGCGGGAGCCGAACACCGGGGAGCTGTTTTTT. Protein: CASLPRRREPNTGELFF.

J is TRBJ2-1 and V is TRBV7-3; 12 bases are a match to TRBD2. Trimming removed 4 bases from V and 6 bases from J; junction bases left unmatched: 16. The CDR3 has 19 amino acids. Germline CDR1 and CDR2: SGHTA and FQGTGA. CDR3 sequence (DNA): TGTGCCAGCAGCTCCACGCGGACTAGCGGGATGGCCCCCCTCAATGAGCAGTTCTTC. This encodes CASSSTRTSGMAPLNEQFF.

This clonotype was recorded a few times. The gene calls are TRBV28 and TRBJ2-2; D call uncertain. The CDR3 is 13 residues long. Per germline, CDR1 MDHEN and CDR2 SYDVKM. Trimming took 5 bases from V and 6 from J, leaving 10 bases between them. CDR3 residues: CASSTPTPGELFF. In DNA, the CDR3 is TGTGCCAGCAGTACCCCAACTCCCGGGGAGCTGTTTTTT.

This clonotype has only a few counts. The rearrangement links TRBV6-1 to TRBJ2-3, with 7 bases that match TRBD1. Germline V gene sequence: CDR1 MNHNS, CDR2 SASEGT. CDR3 size: 16 residues. V was clipped by 6 bases and J by 0 bases; unmatched bases: 9. This chain's CDR3 is CASRTGQATSTDTQYF. CDR3 nucleotides: TGTGCCAGCAGAACAGGACAGGCGACAAGCACAGATACGCAGTATTTT.

This clonotype was picked up many times. The gene calls are TRBV30 and TRBJ2-7; a possible D gene is TRBD1 (5 bases). The germline V and J ends were trimmed by 3 bases and 4 bases, with 7 bases remaining between them. The CDR3 spans 11 residues. Germline assignment: CDR1 GTSNPN and CDR2 SVGIG (reference sequence). The CDR3, as DNA: TGTGCCTGGAGCACAGGTTACGAGCAGTACTTC. Its translation is CAWSTGYEQYF.

This clonotype was observed a handful of times. The J gene is TRBJ2-5, the V gene TRBV24-1; D unresolved. Germline V gene data show CDR1 as KGHDR and CDR2 as SFDVKD. V was pared by 1 base and J by 4 bases, with 3 bases between. The CDR3 is 12 amino acids. CDR3 residues: CATSDFRETQYF. The DNA for the CDR3 is TGTGCCACCAGTGATTTCAGAGAGACCCAGTACTTC.

This clonotype was found many times. V usage is TRBV11-2 and J usage is TRBJ2-1; perhaps TRBD2 as D (6 bases). Germline loops: CDR1 SGHAT, CDR2 FQNNGV. This CDR3 spans 16 amino acids. The V end lost 2 bases, the J end lost 3 bases, and 14 bases lay between the germline ends. CDR3 sequence: CASSLLIGGNYNEQFF. The DNA for the CDR3 is TGTGCCAGCAGCTTACTTATCGGGGGTAACTACAATGAGCAGTTCTTC.

This clonotype was seen ten or more times. This chain uses TRBV7-9 with TRBJ2-7; D is undetermined. This CDR3 is built from 11 residues. V lost 2 bases, J lost 5 bases, and 4 bases lay in between. Germline lookup yields CDR1 SEHNR and CDR2 FQNEAQ (reference sequence). The chain's CDR3 is CASSLIHEQYF. In nucleotides, the CDR3 is TGTGCCAGCAGCTTAATCCACGAGCAGTACTTC.

At least ten counts were recorded for this clonotype. Germline and junction disagree at one end, which may indicate a read error. The chain combines TRBV2 with TRBJ2-5; TRBD1 is a possible D gene (6 bases). Germline V gene sequence: CDR1 SNHLY, CDR2 FYNNEI. CDR3 length: 13 residues. The CDR3 is CASRERLDSGKDF. The CDR3 nucleotides are TGTGCCAGCAGGGAGAGACTGGACAGTGGGAAGGACTTC.

A remark on this clonotype: A much larger clone differs from this one at a single base, so this may be a read error. J is TRBJ2-2 and V is TRBV10-1; 8 nucleotides agree with TRBD2. This CDR3 region has 15 residues. The germline V gene has CDR1 WNHNN and CDR2 SYGVQD (reference sequence). In DNA, the CDR3 is TGCGCCAGCAGTGAGTTAGCGGGGACTACCGGGGAGCTGCTTTTT. Protein sequence: CASSELAGTTGELLF.

This clonotype is a singleton in its sample. The chain employs TRBV18 and TRBJ2-7, with D tentatively TRBD1 or TRBD2 (5 bases each). CDR3 length: 17 residues. Trimming left V 6 bases short and J 0 bases short, with 21 bases between. CDR1 and CDR2 (germline): KGHSH, LQKENI. DNA of the CDR3: TGTGCCAGCTCCCCGGGGCATCTGAGGGCCTTCTCCTACGAGCAGTACTTC. Residues: CASSPGHLRAFSYEQYF.